What follows are 14 T cell receptor beta chains derived from one specimen sequenced in a study of blood T cell repertoires in COVID-19. Libraries were prepared by immunoSEQ multiplex PCR; TCRdb keeps only in-frame clonotypes and omits some of them. The repertoire has about 210,000 clones, roughly 81% of them found once; the top ten carry 6% to 8.5%. The specimen was peripheral blood. All receptors come from a woman in her fifties or sixties with active or convalescent COVID-19.

The CDR3 protein is CASRGNRGEQYV. Written as DNA, the CDR3 is TGTGCCAGCAGGGGCAACAGGGGCGAGCAGTACGTC. The V gene is TRBV6-5, the J gene TRBJ2-7; 7 bases align to TRBD1. The V segment lost 6 bases and the J segment 6 bases; nucleotides outside the gene matches: 5. Germline V gene sequence: CDR1 MNHEY, CDR2 SVGAGI. This CDR3 contains 12 residues.

The sample holds one count of this clone. The chain employs TRBV6-4 and TRBJ2-1; 13 nucleotides line up with TRBD2. CDR3 length: 14 amino acids. The germline V gene encodes CDR1 MRHNA and CDR2 SNTAGT. V was clipped by 4 bases and J by 8 bases; unmatched bases: 2. CDR3 coding DNA: TGTGCCAGCAGTGGACTAGCGGGAGGCGATGAGCAGTTCTTC. This encodes CASSGLAGGDEQFF.

The chain carries TRBV4-1 and TRBJ2-7; 8 bases are shared with TRBD2. This CDR3 has 13 residues. With V trimmed by 4 bases and J by 5 bases, 4 bases remained unmatched. Germline assignment: CDR1 MGHRA and CDR2 YSYEKL. DNA of the CDR3: TGCGCCAGCAGCCCACGAGCGGGAGACGAGCAGTACTTC. As protein: CASSPRAGDEQYF.

The J gene is TRBJ1-1, the V gene TRBV6-5; the D is unclear. The CDR3 totals 13 residues. Between the trimmed V and J ends, which lost 0 bases and 5 bases, there was a span of 7 bases. The germline V gene has CDR1 MNHEY and CDR2 SVGAGI. The CDR3, as DNA: TGTGCCAGCAGTTACTCGACGGGGACTGAAGCTTTCTTT. Residues: CASSYSTGTEAFF.

The chain joins TRBV6-5 to TRBJ1-1; tentatively, D is TRBD1 (6 bases). The length of the CDR3 is 15 residues. With 3 bases removed from V and 5 bases from J, the gap between germline ends came to 16 bases. Germline assignment: CDR1 MNHEY and CDR2 SVGAGI. The CDR3 region is CASSYWGPRRTEAFF. The CDR3 nucleotides read TGTGCCAGCAGTTATTGGGGGCCACGAAGGACTGAAGCTTTCTTT.

This clone was observed a few times. This chain uses TRBV4-2 with TRBJ2-6; D may be TRBD1 (5 bases). The V end was cut by 0 bases, the J end by 2 bases, with 17 bases between. The CDR3 length is 19 residues. Germline V gene data show CDR1 as LGHNA and CDR2 as YNFKEQ. CDR3 amino acids: CASSQETRQTIAGANVLTF. The DNA for the CDR3 is TGTGCCAGCAGCCAAGAAACAAGACAGACGATCGCTGGGGCCAACGTCCTGACTTTC.

This clone was observed a single time. The chain uses TRBV7-8 and TRBJ2-2; maybe TRBD1 (6 bases). Per germline, CDR1 SGHVS and CDR2 FQNEAQ. Trimming removed 4 bases from V and 0 bases from J, with 12 bases in between. This CDR3 contains 16 residues. The CDR3 DNA is TGTGCCAGCAGCTCGCAGGGGCGCTCGAACACCGGGGAGCTGTTTTTT. This sequence encodes CASSSQGRSNTGELFF.

The chain has TRBV18 and TRBJ2-7, with 11 bases lining up with TRBD1. Germline trimming cut 3 bases from V and 3 bases from J; bases unmatched to any gene: 10. The CDR3 is 17 amino acids. Germline-derived CDR1 and CDR2 are KGHSH and LQKENI. The CDR3 nucleotides read TGTGCCAGCTCACCTTTTGGACAGGGGGCCGGAATCTACGAGCAGTACTTC. This encodes CASSPFGQGAGIYEQYF.

This clone was found once. The genes are TRBV2 and TRBJ2-6; 9 bases map to TRBD1. This CDR3 is 15 amino acids long. Germline V lookup: CDR1 SNHLY, CDR2 FYNNEI. V dropped 10 bases and J dropped 2; count of bases not matched to a gene: 6. The CDR3 nucleotides are TGTGCCACGGGACAGGGAGGTGCTGGGGCCAACGTCCTGACTTTC. This sequence encodes CATGQGGAGANVLTF.

This rearrangement joins TRBV28 to TRBJ2-6; 9 bases fit TRBD1. This CDR3 is built from 17 residues. CDR1 MDHEN and CDR2 SYDVKM come from the germline V gene. V shed 4 bases and J 2 bases; nucleotides not matched to a gene: 6. The CDR3 sequence is CASSSGTGIPGANVLTF. CDR3 nucleotide sequence: TGTGCCAGCAGTTCGGGGACAGGGATCCCTGGGGCCAACGTCCTGACTTTC.

This clone showed up just a few times. At one boundary the junction diverges from the germline segment, which might be a read error. The chain is built from TRBV6-5 and TRBJ1-4, with no clear D. Germline assignment: CDR1 MNHEY and CDR2 SVGAGI. The CDR3 consists of 12 residues. The CDR3 DNA is TGTGCCAGCTCTTTCGCTAAAGAAAAACTGTTTTTT. Protein sequence: CASSFAKEKLFF.

This chain links TRBV12-3 or TRBV12-4 with TRBJ1-6; 10 positions agree with TRBD1. The CDR3 has 13 amino acids. V lost 6 bases, J lost 9 bases, and 2 bases stayed unmatched. The CDR3 DNA follows: TGTGCCAGCAGGGGACAGGGGAGTTCACCCCTCCACTTT. This gives the protein CASRGQGSSPLHF.

This chain joins TRBV6-5 and TRBJ1-5; TRBD1 agrees at 7 bases. Germline V lookup: CDR1 MNHEY, CDR2 SVGAGI. The CDR3 covers 16 residues. Losses at the gene ends were 6 bases for V and 3 bases for J; bases not matched to a gene: 11. The CDR3 DNA reads TGTGCCAGCAGCTACAGCTACACAGGGGTCAATCAGCCCCAGCATTTT. Its translation is CASSYSYTGVNQPQHF.

The chain couples TRBV5-1 to TRBJ2-3; D remains ambiguous. The CDR3 totals 12 residues. Germline CDR1 and CDR2: SGHRS and YFSETQ. Between the trimmed V and J ends, which lost 1 base and 6 bases, there was a span of 6 bases. CDR3 in amino acids: CASSLKPDTQYF. The CDR3 DNA sequence: TGCGCCAGCAGCTTGAAGCCGGATACGCAGTATTTT.